A single sample gave rise to the 22 T cell receptor beta chains below, sequenced in a study of blood T cells in healthy people across ages. Through a sample-barcoded 5' primer and a J-beta primer mix, a second PCR was run for roughly 7 to 11 cycles. Each CDR3 protein gets one entry after TCRdb re-called the 5' RACE reads with MiXCR. The table lists 1.5 million to 2 million distinct CDR3 sequences, roughly 28% of them singletons. Sample: blood. These receptor sequences come from a woman aged 25 to 39 in good health.

J is TRBJ2-7 and V is TRBV20-1; 8 positions match TRBD2. The J call may be in error: the DNA end matches TRBJ2-4 better. The length of the CDR3 is 13 residues. Looked up from germline, CDR1 is DFQATT and CDR2 is SNEGSKA (reference sequence). The CDR3 protein is CNVSGGAKNIQYF. The DNA for the CDR3 is TGCAATGTAAGCGGGGGAGCCAAAAACATTCAGTACTTC.

The chain recombines TRBV29-1 with TRBJ2-7; D uncertain. The CDR3 has 13 amino acids. The V and J ends lost 1 base and 6 bases respectively, with 13 bases between them. CDR1 SQVTM and CDR2 ANQGSEA come from the germline V gene. CDR3 residues: CSVEVAGASEQYF. The CDR3 bases are TGCAGCGTTGAAGTGGCAGGCGCGTCCGAGCAGTACTTC.

This chain connects TRBV7-9 to TRBJ2-4; D not certain. Between the trimmed V and J ends, which lost 5 bases and 13 bases, there was a span of 21 bases. CDR1 SEHNR and CDR2 FQNEAQ come from the germline V gene (reference sequence). The CDR3 has 14 amino acids. The chain's CDR3 is CASSAILSTNEQYF. The CDR3 DNA reads as TGTGCCAGCAGCGCTATACTTTCCACCAATGAGCAGTACTTC.

V usage is TRBV25-1 and J usage is TRBJ2-2, with unresolved D. The CDR3 spans 14 residues. Trimming stripped 0 bases from V and 6 bases from J, with 8 bases between. Germline V gene data show CDR1 as MGHDK and CDR2 as SYGVNS. In nucleotides, the CDR3 is TGTGCCAGCAGTGAATATGGCGTTGCCGGGGAGCTGTTTTTT. It encodes CASSEYGVAGELFF.

CDR3 in DNA: TGTGCCAGCAGCCTAGGACCGGACACAGATACGCAGTATTTT. Protein: CASSLGPDTDTQYF. The gene calls are TRBV7-2 and TRBJ2-3; no definite D call. CDR3 size: 14 residues. Germline CDR1 and CDR2: SGHTA and FQGNSA. V was shortened by 5 bases and J by 2 bases, with 11 bases between the two germline ends.

The rearrangement links TRBV2 to TRBJ2-4, with 8 bases identical to TRBD1. Germline V gene data show CDR1 as SNHLY and CDR2 as FYNNEI. The ends lost 6 bases at V and 1 base at J; junction bases unmatched: 8. The CDR3 is made up of 16 amino acids. As DNA, the CDR3 is TGTGCCAGCAGGGACAGGGCCTATTTGGCCAAAAACATTCAGTACTTC. Translation: CASRDRAYLAKNIQYF.

This clonotype was seen a handful of times. The V gene is TRBV5-5, the J gene TRBJ2-6; possibly TRBD1 for D (6 bases). The V gene lost 2 bases and the J gene lost 2 bases, with 14 bases spanning the gap. The CDR3 contains 17 residues. The germline CDR1 and CDR2 sequences are SGHKS and YYEKEE (reference sequence). The CDR3 DNA is TGTGCCAGCAGCTTTATTGACAGGACTGCTGGGGCCAACGTCCTGACTTTC. This gives the protein CASSFIDRTAGANVLTF. Together with reference TRBV5-5 and TRBJ2-6, the CDR3 gives the full variable domain: DAGVTQSPTHLIKTRGQQVTLRCSPISGHKSVSWYQQVLGQGPQFIFQYYEKEERGRGNFPDRFSARQFPNYSSELNVNALLLGDSALYLCASSFIDRTAGANVLTFGAGSRLTVL.

This clonotype was seen a single time. V and J are TRBV29-1 and TRBJ2-1; D may be TRBD1 (7 bases). Germline CDR1 is SQVTM and CDR2 is ANQGSEA. The CDR3 consists of 13 residues. The V end was cut by 3 bases, the J end by 8 bases, with 14 bases between. The CDR3, as DNA: TGCAGCGTTGAGGAGGGGGCCCGGGATGAGCAGTTCTTC. Amino acids: CSVEEGARDEQFF.

This clonotype was picked up one time. A junction boundary mismatches the germline segment, possibly from a read error. The rearrangement joins TRBV20-1 to TRBJ2-1; no clear D. The CDR3 is 13 residues long. Germline CDR1 DFQATT, CDR2 SNEGSKA (reference sequence). The CDR3 coding sequence is TGCTGTGCTAGAGATCTAGGGTCCAATGAGCAGTTCTTC. Amino acid sequence: CCARDLGSNEQFF.

This clonotype turned up a few times. This chain joins TRBV5-1 and TRBJ2-3, with unresolved D. The CDR3 is made up of 13 amino acids. The ends were cut back, 2 bases at V and 8 bases at J, with 12 bases in the middle. The germline V gene encodes CDR1 SGHRS and CDR2 YFSETQ. The chain's CDR3 is CASSFADRSTQYF. In nucleotides, the CDR3 is TGCGCCAGCAGCTTTGCAGATCGGAGTACGCAGTATTTT.

This chain connects TRBV20-1 to TRBJ1-1; D possibly corresponds to TRBD1 (6 bases). CDR1 is DFQATT, CDR2 SNEGSKA, per germline (reference sequence). This CDR3 is built from 14 residues. The V end lost 1 base, the J end lost 5 bases, and 14 bases lay between the germline ends. The CDR3 here is CSARVIWQGTEAFF. In DNA, the CDR3 is TGCAGTGCTAGAGTTATATGGCAGGGGACTGAAGCTTTCTTT.

This clonotype was detected ten times or more. The rearrangement uses TRBV20-1 and TRBJ2-7, with D possibly TRBD1 on 5 matching bases. The V gene's germline CDR1 is DFQATT and CDR2 SNEGSKA (reference sequence). CDR3 length equals 12 residues. V was trimmed by 5 bases and J by 1 base, leaving 9 bases between them. The CDR3 region is CSARRQSYEQYF. The CDR3 bases are TGCAGTGCTCGCCGACAGTCCTACGAGCAGTACTTC.

J is TRBJ2-3 and V is TRBV20-1, with 11 bases that match TRBD2. This CDR3 has 18 residues. CDR1 is DFQATT and CDR2 is SNEGSKA in the germline V gene (reference sequence). With 3 bases clipped from V and 0 bases from J, the junction kept 11 bases outside the gene matches. CDR3 nucleotide sequence: TGCAGTGCTAGGAGGCTAGCGGGAGGCCCGACTAGCACAGATACGCAGTATTTT. This gives the protein CSARRLAGGPTSTDTQYF.

This clonotype was seen repeatedly, ten times or more. The chain uses TRBV12-3 or TRBV12-4 and TRBJ1-2; TRBD1 is a possible D gene (6 bases). Trimming stripped 6 bases from V and 7 bases from J, with 15 bases between. This CDR3 is built from 13 residues. CDR3 nucleotides: TGTGCCAGCAGCCCACAGGAGGGGGGTGGCTACACCTTC. Translation: CASSPQEGGGYTF.

The table lists this clonotype with a few counts. V usage is TRBV7-9 and J usage is TRBJ2-5; D remains ambiguous. Germline assignment: CDR1 SEHNR and CDR2 FQNEAQ (reference sequence). The CDR3 length is 14 residues. V dropped 5 bases and J dropped 1 base, with 11 bases sitting between them. The chain's CDR3 is CASSPVVGQETQYF. The CDR3 nucleotides read TGTGCCAGCAGCCCGGTCGTCGGCCAAGAGACCCAGTACTTC. Looking up the rest from reference TRBV7-9 and TRBJ2-5 gives the full variable domain: DTGVSQNPRHKITKRGQNVTFRCDPISEHNRLYWYRQTLGQGPEFLTYFQNEAQLEKSRLLSDRFSAERPKGSFSTLEIQRTEQGDSAMYLCASSPVVGQETQYFGPGTRLLVL.

The chain is built from TRBV6-2 or TRBV6-3 and TRBJ2-1; 14 positions match TRBD2. Trimming at V came to 0 bases and at J to 10 bases, leaving 5 bases not matched to a gene. This CDR3 region has 16 residues. Germline V lookup: CDR1 MNHEY, CDR2 SVGEGT. CDR3 sequence (DNA): TGTGCCAGCAGTTACTCGACTAGCGGGAGGGCAGCCGAGCAGTTCTTC. Its protein is CASSYSTSGRAAEQFF.

This clonotype was picked up a small number of times. The chain has TRBV7-9 and TRBJ2-5, with D possibly matching TRBD1 (6 bases). V lost 3 bases, J lost 2 bases, and 13 bases lay in between. The CDR3 spans 15 residues. Germline CDR1 SEHNR, CDR2 FQNEAQ (reference sequence). This chain's CDR3 is CASSFSPGAQETQYF. CDR3 in DNA: TGTGCCAGCAGCTTCTCCCCAGGGGCTCAAGAGACCCAGTACTTC.

Note on this clonotype: The junction differs from germline at one of its ends, possibly a read error. J is TRBJ2-7 and V is TRBV12-3 or TRBV12-4, with D perhaps being TRBD1 or TRBD2 (5 bases each). The CDR3 extends over 13 amino acids. CDR3 protein: CASSFGTGYGQYF. DNA for the CDR3: TGTGCCAGCAGTTTCGGGACGGGCTACGGGCAGTACTTC.

This clonotype was picked up a small number of times. This may stem from a read error, because a much larger clone lies one nucleotide away. The chain combines TRBV28 with TRBJ2-7; 12 nucleotides align to TRBD2. The CDR3 spans 15 residues. The germline CDR1 and CDR2 sequences are MDHEN and SYDVKM. As DNA, the CDR3 is TGTGCCAGCAGTTCTAGCGGGGGGGGAACCTACGAGCGGTACTTC. It translates to CASSSSGGGTYERYF.

The chain employs TRBV4-2 and TRBJ2-7; D unclear. The germline V gene has CDR1 LGHNA and CDR2 YNFKEQ. CDR3 length: 14 amino acids. Trimming pared 4 bases from V and 2 bases from J, leaving 12 bases between. The CDR3 DNA sequence: TGTGCCAGCAGCCCGCCGACTGCCACCTACGAGCAGTACTTC. Protein product: CASSPPTATYEQYF.

This clonotype was found many times. The V call is TRBV20-1, the J call TRBJ2-3; 9 positions agree with TRBD2. Trimming cost V 3 bases and J 4 bases; bases outside gene matches: 8. The CDR3 is 15 amino acids. Germline CDR1 reads DFQATT; CDR2 reads SNEGSKA (reference sequence). The CDR3 region has the DNA TGCAGTGCTAGTGTTAGCGGGAGTGAGTCAGATACGCAGTATTTT. It yields the protein CSASVSGSESDTQYF.

This chain connects TRBV9 to TRBJ2-3, with D possibly matching TRBD2 (5 bases). There are 16 residues in the CDR3. Germline V gene lookup returns CDR1 SGDLS and CDR2 YYNGEE. V was shortened by 4 bases and J by 4 bases, with 19 bases between the two germline ends. This CDR3 reads CASSPEGHSRPDTQYF. CDR3 DNA: TGTGCCAGCAGCCCAGAGGGCCACTCCCGCCCAGATACGCAGTATTTT.